This passage covers 5 T cell receptor beta chains from one sample sequenced in a study of T cell responses to AZD1222 COVID-19 vaccine. Assay used: immunoSEQ multiplex PCR; TCRdb lists only in-frame clones, some missing. The sample carries over 120,000 clones, approximately 85% recorded once. Sequencing was performed on peripheral blood, taken on day 0 of AZD1222 vaccination. These receptor sequences come from an adult in good health.

This rearrangement joins TRBV2 to TRBJ1-3; D call uncertain. CDR3 length equals 12 residues. Trimming took off 11 bases at V and 4 bases at J, with 12 bases between the two ends. Germline CDR1 SNHLY, CDR2 FYNNEI. This CDR3 reads CADKGTGNTIYF. CDR3 sequence (DNA): TGTGCCGATAAAGGCACCGGAAACACCATATATTTT.

The rearrangement uses TRBV6-6 and TRBJ2-3; D ambiguous. Germline V gene lookup returns CDR1 MNHNY and CDR2 SVGAGI (reference sequence). V gave up 2 bases and J gave up 1 base, with 13 bases separating them. This CDR3 contains 16 residues. The CDR3 DNA reads as TGTGCCAGCAGTTACACTCGGACCGCTGGCACAGATACGCAGTATTTT. Its translation is CASSYTRTAGTDTQYF.

This sequence joins TRBV27 and TRBJ2-1; D gene uncertain. The V end was cut by 2 bases, the J end by 0 bases, with 11 bases between. Per the germline V gene, CDR1 is MNHEY and CDR2 is SMNVEV (reference sequence). This CDR3 has 16 residues. For the CDR3, the DNA is TGTGCCAGCAGTTTAAGATTTACAAGCTCCTACAATGAGCAGTTCTTC. Its translation is CASSLRFTSSYNEQFF.

CDR3 sequence: CASSFSGTQETQYF. The DNA of the CDR3 is TGTGCCAGCAGTTTCTCCGGGACACAAGAGACCCAGTACTTC. The chain couples TRBV27 to TRBJ2-5; possible D gene TRBD1, 6 bases. Germline CDR1 reads MNHEY; CDR2 reads SMNVEV (reference sequence). There are 14 residues in the CDR3. V dropped 3 bases and J dropped 2 bases, with 10 bases sitting between them.

The table lists this clone with a few counts. The V and J genes are TRBV2 and TRBJ1-5, with D perhaps matching TRBD1 (5 bases). V shed 3 bases and J shed 6 bases, with 12 bases lying between them. CDR1 and CDR2 (germline): SNHLY, FYNNEI. CDR3 length: 14 residues. CDR3 sequence (DNA): TGTGCCAGCAGTGATCGGGGGTTCGGTCAGCCCCAGCATTTT. Its protein is CASSDRGFGQPQHF.